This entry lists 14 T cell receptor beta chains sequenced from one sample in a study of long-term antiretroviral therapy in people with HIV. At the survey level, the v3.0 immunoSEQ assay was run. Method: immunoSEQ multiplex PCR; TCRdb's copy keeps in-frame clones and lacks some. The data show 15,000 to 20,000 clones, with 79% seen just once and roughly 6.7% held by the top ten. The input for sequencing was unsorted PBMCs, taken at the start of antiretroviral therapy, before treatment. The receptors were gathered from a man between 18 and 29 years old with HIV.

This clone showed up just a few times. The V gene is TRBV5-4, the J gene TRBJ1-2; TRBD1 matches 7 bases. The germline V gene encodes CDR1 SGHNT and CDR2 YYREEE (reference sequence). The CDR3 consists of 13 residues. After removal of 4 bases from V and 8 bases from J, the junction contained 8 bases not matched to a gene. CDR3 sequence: CASSPGQREGYTF. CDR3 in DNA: TGTGCCAGCAGCCCGGGACAGCGCGAGGGCTACACCTTC.

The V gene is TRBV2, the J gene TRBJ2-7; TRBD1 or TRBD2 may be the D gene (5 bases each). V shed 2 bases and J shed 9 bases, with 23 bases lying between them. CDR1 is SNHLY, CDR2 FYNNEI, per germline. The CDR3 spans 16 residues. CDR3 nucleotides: TGTGCCAGCAGTGAACCACCGGGACCGAGGGGCGGTTGGCAGTACTTC. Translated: CASSEPPGPRGGWQYF.

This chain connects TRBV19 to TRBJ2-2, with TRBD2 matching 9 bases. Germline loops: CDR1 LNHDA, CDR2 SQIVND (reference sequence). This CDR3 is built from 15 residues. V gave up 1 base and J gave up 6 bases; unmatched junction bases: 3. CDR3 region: CASSIAAGGSGELFF. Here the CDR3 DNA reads TGTGCCAGTAGTATAGCAGCGGGAGGATCCGGGGAGCTGTTTTTT.

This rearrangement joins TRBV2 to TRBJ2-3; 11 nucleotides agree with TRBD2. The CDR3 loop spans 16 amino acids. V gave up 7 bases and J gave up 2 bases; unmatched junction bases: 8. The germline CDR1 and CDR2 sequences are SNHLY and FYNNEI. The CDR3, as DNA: TGTGCCAGCACCTTAGGACTAGCGGGCCTCACAGATACGCAGTATTTT. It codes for CASTLGLAGLTDTQYF.

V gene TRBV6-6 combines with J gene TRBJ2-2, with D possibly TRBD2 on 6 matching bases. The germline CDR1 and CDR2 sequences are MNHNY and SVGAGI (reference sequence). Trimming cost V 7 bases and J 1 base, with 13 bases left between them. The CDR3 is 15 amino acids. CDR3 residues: CASTGMRENTGELFF. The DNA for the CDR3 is TGTGCCAGCACCGGAATGCGGGAGAACACCGGGGAGCTGTTTTTT.

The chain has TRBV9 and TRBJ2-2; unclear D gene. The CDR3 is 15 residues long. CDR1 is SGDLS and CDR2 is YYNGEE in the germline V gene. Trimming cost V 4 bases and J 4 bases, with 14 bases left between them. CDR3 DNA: TGTGCCAGCAGCCCCCAGACCGGAATCACCGGGGAGCTGTTTTTT. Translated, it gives CASSPQTGITGELFF.

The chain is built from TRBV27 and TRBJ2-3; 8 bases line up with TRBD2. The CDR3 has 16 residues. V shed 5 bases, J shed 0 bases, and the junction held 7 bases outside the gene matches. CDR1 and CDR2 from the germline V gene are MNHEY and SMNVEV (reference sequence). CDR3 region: CASSKGTSRSTDTQYF. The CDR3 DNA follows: TGTGCCAGCAGTAAGGGGACTAGTCGTAGCACAGATACGCAGTATTTT.

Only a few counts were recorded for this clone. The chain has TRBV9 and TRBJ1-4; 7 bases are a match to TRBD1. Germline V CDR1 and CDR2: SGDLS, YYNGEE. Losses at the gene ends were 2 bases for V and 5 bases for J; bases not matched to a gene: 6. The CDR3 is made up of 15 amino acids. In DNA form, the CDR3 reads TGTGCCAGCAGCGTCCACTTGGGACAGAATGAAAAACTGTTTTTT. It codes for CASSVHLGQNEKLFF.

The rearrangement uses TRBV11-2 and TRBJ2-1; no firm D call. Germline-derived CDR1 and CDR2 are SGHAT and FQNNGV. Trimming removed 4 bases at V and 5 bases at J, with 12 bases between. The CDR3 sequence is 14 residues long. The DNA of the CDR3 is TGTGCCAGCAGCTCCAATTACAATAACAATGAGCAGTTCTTC. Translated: CASSSNYNNNEQFF. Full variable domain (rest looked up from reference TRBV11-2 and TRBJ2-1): EAGVAQSPRYKIIEKRQSVAFWCNPISGHATLYWYQQILGQGPKLLIQFQNNGVVDDSQLPKDRFSAERLKGVDSTLKIQPAKLEDSAVYLCASSSNYNNNEQFFGPGTRLTVL.

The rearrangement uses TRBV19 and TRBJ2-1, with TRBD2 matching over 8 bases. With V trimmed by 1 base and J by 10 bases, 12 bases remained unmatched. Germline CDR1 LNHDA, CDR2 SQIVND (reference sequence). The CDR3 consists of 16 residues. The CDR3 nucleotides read TGTGCCAGTAGTATAGGGGGCACTAGCGGCGTCCTAGAGCAGTTCTTC. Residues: CASSIGGTSGVLEQFF.

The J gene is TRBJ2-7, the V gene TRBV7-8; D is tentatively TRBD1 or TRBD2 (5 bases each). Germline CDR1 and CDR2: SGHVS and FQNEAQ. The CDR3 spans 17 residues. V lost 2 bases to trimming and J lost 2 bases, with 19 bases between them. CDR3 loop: CASSLPVTGRRTYEQYF. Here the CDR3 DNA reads TGTGCCAGCAGCTTACCCGTAACGGGACGGCGAACCTACGAGCAGTACTTC.

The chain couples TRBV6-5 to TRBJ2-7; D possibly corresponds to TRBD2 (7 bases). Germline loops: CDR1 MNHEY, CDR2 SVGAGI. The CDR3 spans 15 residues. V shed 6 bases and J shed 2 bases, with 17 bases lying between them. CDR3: CASRSGTKAPYEQYF. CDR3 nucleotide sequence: TGTGCCAGCAGGAGCGGGACAAAAGCACCCTACGAGCAGTACTTC.

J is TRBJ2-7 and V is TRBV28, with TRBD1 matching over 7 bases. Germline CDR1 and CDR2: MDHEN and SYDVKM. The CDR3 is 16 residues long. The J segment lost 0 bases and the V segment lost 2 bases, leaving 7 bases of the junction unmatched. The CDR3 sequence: CASSLNIGTASYEQYF. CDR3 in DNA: TGTGCCAGCAGTTTAAACATCGGGACAGCCTCCTACGAGCAGTACTTC.

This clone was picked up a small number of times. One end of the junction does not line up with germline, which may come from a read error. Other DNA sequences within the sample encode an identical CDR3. The CDR3 loop reads CASSQGGYYEQYF. The CDR3 DNA follows: TGTGCCAGCAGTCAAGGGGGGTACTACGAGCAGTACTTC. The gene calls are TRBV4-2 and TRBJ2-7; D may be TRBD1 or TRBD2 (6 bases each). Germline CDR1 reads LGHNA; CDR2 reads YNFKEQ. The CDR3 consists of 13 residues.